The next 27 T cell receptor beta chains were all read from a single sample in a study of monozygotic twins with inflammatory bowel disease. TCRdb re-analyzed the 5' RACE reads; it lists each CDR3 protein once, without DNA. This sample's clone table lists 300,000 to 350,000 distinct CDR3 sequences. The sequenced material came from blood. Every receptor here comes from a human donor with ulcerative colitis or Crohn's disease, or a healthy co-twin of an affected twin (not recorded which).

V gene TRBV5-1 combines with J gene TRBJ2-6; TCRdb reports TRBD1, a call that lacks DNA to check it against. CDR3 length: 21 amino acids. Germline loops: CDR1 SGHRS, CDR2 YFSETQ. CDR3: CASSLAETERMGGTGANVLTF.

This chain uses TRBV29-1 with TRBJ1-1; TCRdb proposes TRBD1, but this gene call is untestable without DNA. Per the germline V gene, CDR1 is SQVTM and CDR2 is ANQGSEA. This CDR3 has 14 residues. CDR3 amino acids: CSAFRGWTNTEAFF.

The rearrangement uses TRBV11-2 and TRBJ2-5; the TCRdb D gene call, TRBD2, has no DNA to confirm it. There are 18 residues in the CDR3. Germline loops: CDR1 SGHAT, CDR2 FQNNGV. The CDR3 reads CASSLGLLAGGQQETQYF. Variable domain in full (rest from reference TRBV11-2 and TRBJ2-5): EAGVAQSPRYKIIEKRQSVAFWCNPISGHATLYWYQQILGQGPKLLIQFQNNGVVDDSQLPKDRFSAERLKGVDSTLKIQPAKLEDSAVYLCASSLGLLAGGQQETQYFGPGTRLLVL.

The CDR3 sequence is CASTRRGGSYEQYF. The chain links TRBV12-3 or TRBV12-4 to TRBJ2-7; TCRdb reports TRBD1, a call that lacks DNA to check it against. The CDR3 contains 14 residues.

CDR3 amino acids: CASSQGTGTSAPYEQYF. The gene calls are TRBV4-2 and TRBJ2-7; TCRdb reports TRBD2, a call that lacks DNA to check it against. Per germline, CDR1 LGHNA and CDR2 YNFKEQ. The CDR3 totals 17 residues.

The chain has TRBV28 and TRBJ2-4; TCRdb names TRBD1, which stays unverified in the absence of DNA. CDR3 length equals 14 residues. Germline V CDR1 and CDR2: MDHEN, SYDVKM. CDR3 in amino acids: CASSDRQGKNMQYF.

The V call is TRBV20-1, the J call TRBJ2-7. Germline-derived CDR1 and CDR2 are DFQATT and SNEGSKA (reference sequence). The CDR3 length is 11 residues. The chain's CDR3 is CSAAHRGEQYF.

The rearrangement links TRBV7-9 to TRBJ2-6; the TRBD1 assignment by TCRdb is unverifiable without DNA. Germline CDR1 SEHNR, CDR2 FQNEAQ (reference sequence). The CDR3 covers 16 residues. The CDR3: CASSSPGGSGANVLTF.

The chain links TRBV7-2 to TRBJ2-7; no DNA is available, so the TRBD1 call from TCRdb remains unchecked. The germline V gene has CDR1 SGHTA and CDR2 FQGNSA. The CDR3 length is 17 residues. The CDR3 spells CASSLAYPGQPSGKQYF.

The gene calls are TRBV20-1 and TRBJ1-3; checking the TCRdb D call of TRBD1 is not possible without DNA. Looked up from germline, CDR1 is DFQATT and CDR2 is SNEGSKA (reference sequence). This CDR3 has 15 residues. CDR3 loop: CSAQRGVVSGNTIYF.

The J gene is TRBJ1-1, the V gene TRBV5-1; lacking DNA, the TRBD1 call made by TCRdb goes unchecked. Germline V lookup: CDR1 SGHRS, CDR2 YFSETQ. The CDR3 sequence is 15 residues long. CDR3 in amino acids: CASRTGGQINTEAFF.

V gene TRBV6-5 combines with J gene TRBJ2-7. CDR3 length: 14 amino acids. Germline lookup yields CDR1 MNHEY and CDR2 SVGAGI. CDR3 loop: CASSYGRTNYEQYF.

The rearrangement links TRBV7-2 to TRBJ2-2; without DNA, the TCRdb call of TRBD1 cannot be checked. The CDR3 contains 17 residues. The germline CDR1 and CDR2 sequences are SGHTA and FQGNSA. This CDR3 reads CASSPGWTGGIAGELFF.

The chain joins TRBV4-1 to TRBJ2-5; the TCRdb D gene call, TRBD2, has no DNA to confirm it. The CDR3 consists of 13 residues. Germline loops: CDR1 MGHRA, CDR2 YSYEKL. CDR3 sequence: CASSQGLVETQYF.

This chain connects TRBV4-2 to TRBJ2-6. The germline gives CDR1 LGHNA, CDR2 YNFKEQ. The CDR3 runs 17 residues. The CDR3: CASSQDITSSGANVLTF.

The CDR3 loop reads CASSSTTGYEQYF. The V and J genes are TRBV7-2 and TRBJ2-7; the TRBD1 assignment by TCRdb is unverifiable without DNA. This CDR3 contains 13 residues. Germline CDR1 and CDR2: SGHTA and FQGNSA.

V usage is TRBV5-1 and J usage is TRBJ1-2. This CDR3 is built from 15 residues. Per the germline V gene, CDR1 is SGHRS and CDR2 is YFSETQ. This CDR3 reads CASSSAGPRVYGYTF.

The CDR3 is CASSFSGTSIYNEQFF. The chain joins TRBV11-2 to TRBJ2-1; TCRdb calls TRBD1, which cannot be checked without DNA. Germline CDR1 and CDR2: SGHAT and FQNNGV. The CDR3 covers 16 residues.

CDR3 sequence reads: CASSLMESGGNQPQHF. The rearrangement links TRBV5-1 to TRBJ1-5; TCRdb lists TRBD1, though no DNA is available to test this call. Germline values: CDR1 SGHRS, CDR2 YFSETQ. CDR3 length: 16 amino acids.

The chain employs TRBV19 and TRBJ1-1; absent DNA, TCRdb's TRBD1 call cannot be checked. Germline V CDR1 and CDR2: LNHDA, SQIVND (reference sequence). The CDR3 is 15 residues long. CDR3 sequence: CASIPPGHKYTEAFF.

The chain is built from TRBV27 and TRBJ2-2; TCRdb proposes TRBD2, but this gene call is untestable without DNA. The germline V gene encodes CDR1 MNHEY and CDR2 SMNVEV (reference sequence). The CDR3 has 17 amino acids. The CDR3 protein is CASSPIPGTSPLGELFF.

The chain couples TRBV20-1 to TRBJ2-7; TCRdb returns TRBD2, unconfirmable since there is no DNA. The CDR3 consists of 14 residues. The germline CDR1 and CDR2 sequences are DFQATT and SNEGSKA (reference sequence). The CDR3 reads CSAREVAGGTEQYF.

The chain uses TRBV5-1 and TRBJ1-1. In germline, CDR1 is SGHRS, CDR2 YFSETQ. This CDR3 region has 16 residues. CDR3 in amino acids: CASSPEIGTSNTEAFF.

The chain combines TRBV10-1 with TRBJ2-3; TCRdb calls TRBD2, which cannot be checked without DNA. From germline, CDR1 is WNHNN and CDR2 SYGVQD (reference sequence). The CDR3 totals 16 residues. The CDR3 here is CASSDLAGASTDTQYF.

This rearrangement joins TRBV4-2 to TRBJ1-5. Germline V gene lookup returns CDR1 LGHNA and CDR2 YNFKEQ. The CDR3 runs to 14 residues. CDR3 loop: CASSQVDSNQPQHF.

The chain employs TRBV20-1 and TRBJ2-2; the D call from TCRdb, TRBD1, cannot be confirmed without DNA. The CDR3 is 15 amino acids. The germline V gene has CDR1 DFQATT and CDR2 SNEGSKA (reference sequence). The CDR3 sequence is CSARGGGPNTGELFF.

The J gene is TRBJ2-5, the V gene TRBV7-3; lacking DNA, the TRBD2 call made by TCRdb goes unchecked. The CDR3 runs 14 residues. Germline CDR1 is SGHTA and CDR2 is FQGTGA. Here the CDR3 reads CASSLTGRGETQYF.